This TCR beta chain was sequenced in a study of regulatory T cells. Findings and limits, study-wide: In patients, unique TRB V-J pairs were restricted and V/J usage skewed, especially in Tregs. In CD3G-deficient patients, conventional CD4+ T cells were enriched for hydrophobic CDR3 residues at positions 6 and 7.

Note on this clone: Its antigen is unknown.

Primers: 52 TRBV forward and 13 TRBJ reverse. The method was immunoSEQ multiplex PCR; TCRdb's version includes in-frame clones alone and lacks a portion of them. The sample records over 30,000 clones, roughly 93% being singletons. All CD3G-deficient patients showed autoimmunity, more severe in two. Sorting split CD4+ cells into CD25-high CD127-low Tregs and CD25-low CD127-high conventional T cells. The CDR3 is 19 amino acids. The ends were cut back, 0 bases at V and 2 bases at J, with 20 bases in the middle. CDR1 and CDR2 (germline): LNHNV, YYDKDF (reference sequence). The clonotype originates from a child younger than 10 with CD3G deficiency. Sample: conventional CD4+ T cells sorted from blood. The chain has TRBV15 and TRBJ2-1, with no clear D. CDR3 loop: CATSRDFAHHHDTYNEQFF. The CDR3 DNA follows: TGTGCCACCAGCAGAGATTTCGCCCACCACCACGATACCTACAATGAGCAGTTCTTC.